These T cell receptor beta chains were read from a single sample in a study of beta chain features in type 1 diabetes. TCRdb's table, derived via immunoSEQ multiplex PCR, lists solely in-frame clones and lacks some. The table records about 660,000 clones, 11% to 15% of them present only once. The sample was naive CD4+ T cells from blood. These TCRs come from a man between 18 and 29 years old with type 1 diabetes. Each CDR3 is given with its conserved first and last residue. Fields, in order: clone size, V gene, CDR3 length, J gene, D gene, CDR3 DNA, CDR3 protein. The D gene is left open where the match is weak. Only some rows state a clone size, as once, few, many or a class for expanded clones.

>NA|TRBV6-5|11|TRBJ2-1|NA
TGTGCCAGCACCACTCGAGGCGAGCAGTTCTTC
CASTTRGEQFF
>few|TRBV5-4|13|TRBJ2-7|TRBD1
TGTGCCAGCAGAACGACAGGGGGAGTCGAGCAGTACTTC
CASRTTGGVEQYF
>NA|TRBV29-1|15|TRBJ1-3|TRBD1
TGCAGCGTGGTCGGCACAGGGGGAGCCGGAAACACCATATATTTT
CSVVGTGGAGNTIYF
>NA|TRBV19|11|TRBJ2-5|NA
TGTGCCAGTAGTGCCCAAGAGACCCAGTACTTC
CASSAQETQYF
>few|TRBV7-9|18|TRBJ2-3|NA
TGTGCCAGCAGCTTAGCGCCCGGGACTCAGGACGGCACAGATACGCAGTATTTT
CASSLAPGTQDGTDTQYF
>NA|TRBV5-4|13|TRBJ1-1|NA
TGTGCCAGCAGCTTGGACGGCCGCACTGAAGCTTTCTTT
CASSLDGRTEAFF
>few|TRBV7-2|14|TRBJ2-5|TRBD2
TGTGCCAGCAGCTTTGGACTAGCGAGAGAGACCCAGTACTTC
CASSFGLARETQYF
>few|TRBV4-3|15|TRBJ2-2|NA
TGCGCCAGCAGCGGGGACTCCCGGTCCACCGGGGAGCTGTTTTTT
CASSGDSRSTGELFF
>NA|TRBV30|13|TRBJ1-4|NA
TGTGCCTGGAGTCGGGGGATCGGTGAAAAACTGTTTTTT
CAWSRGIGEKLFF
>NA|TRBV15|17|TRBJ2-1|NA
TGTGCCACCAGCAGAGATCGGGACACCTCCTCCTACAATGAGCAGTTCTTC
CATSRDRDTSSYNEQFF
>NA|TRBV29-1|15|TRBJ2-3|TRBD2
TGCAGCGTTGAGGCCATCGGGGGGTCCGCAGATACGCAGTATTTT
CSVEAIGGSADTQYF
>NA|TRBV6-5|16|TRBJ2-3|TRBD2
TGTGCCAGCAGTTACTCCGGACTAGCGGGCACAGATACGCAGTATTTT
CASSYSGLAGTDTQYF
>NA|TRBV7-2|13|TRBJ1-1|NA
TGTGCCAGCAGCTTAGGGGTTGACACTGAAGCTTTCTTT
CASSLGVDTEAFF
>few|TRBV6-6|14|TRBJ2-7|TRBD1
TGTGCCAGCAGTTACGGGACAGGGGTATACGAGCAGTACTTC
CASSYGTGVYEQYF
>few|TRBV5-4|12|TRBJ2-1|NA
TGTGCCAGCAGCGAGAGGCAGGGTGAGCAGTTCTTC
CASSERQGEQFF
>few|TRBV9|15|TRBJ2-2|NA
TGTGCCAGCAGCGTTGGACACCTAAACACCGGGGAGCTGTTTTTT
CASSVGHLNTGELFF
>NA|TRBV6-5|15|TRBJ2-1|TRBD2
TGTGCCAGCAGATCACTAGCGGGAGGGAAAAATGAGCAGTTCTTC
CASRSLAGGKNEQFF
>NA|TRBV5-6|17|TRBJ2-1|NA
TGTGCCAGCAGCTTACCCGGACCCGACGTCCCATACAATGAGCAGTTCTTC
CASSLPGPDVPYNEQFF
>few|TRBV29-1|14|TRBJ1-1|NA
TGCAGCGTTGGTACAGGGACGTTTGGCACTGAAGCTTTCTTT
CSVGTGTFGTEAFF
>few|TRBV21-1|15|TRBJ2-7|NA
TGTGCCAGCAACAAGAAGGGGACGCCAAACTACGAGCAGTACTTC
CASNKKGTPNYEQYF
>few|TRBV2|16|TRBJ2-3|TRBD2
TGTGCCAGCAAGGTAGCGGGGGCGTCTAGCACAGATACGCAGTATTTT
CASKVAGASSTDTQYF
>NA|TRBV2|13|TRBJ2-5|TRBD1
TGTGCCAGCTTGGACAGGGGCCAAGAGACCCAGTACTTC
CASLDRGQETQYF
>NA|TRBV5-1|14|TRBJ1-1|NA
TGCGCCAGCAGCTTGGCAGCGGGGAACACTGAAGCTTTCTTT
CASSLAAGNTEAFF
>few|TRBV7-2|12|TRBJ1-4|NA
TGTGCCAGCAGCAACTATAGTGAAAAACTGTTTTTT
CASSNYSEKLFF
>few|TRBV27|13|TRBJ2-1|TRBD1
TGTGCCAGCAAAGGGACAGGATACAATGAGCAGTTCTTC
CASKGTGYNEQFF
>NA|TRBV19|14|TRBJ2-6|NA
TGTGCCAGTAAGATAAGCTCTGGGGCCAACGTCCTGACTTTC
CASKISSGANVLTF
>NA|TRBV10-3|12|TRBJ1-1|NA
TGTGCCATCAGTGTGAGGGACACTGAAGCTTTCTTT
CAISVRDTEAFF
>NA|TRBV7-2|16|TRBJ1-5|TRBD1
TGTGCCAGCAGCTTAGCGATGGGAGGGGGCCGCCAGCCCCAGCATTTT
CASSLAMGGGRQPQHF
>NA|TRBV30|19|TRBJ2-7|TRBD1
TGTGCCTGGAGTACTTTTGGGACAGGGGGCGGAAGGAGCTCCTACGAGCAGTACTTC
CAWSTFGTGGGRSSYEQYF
>NA|TRBV4-2|16|TRBJ2-3|NA
TGTGCCAGCAGCCAAGAGGCACTAGAGGGGACAGATACGCAGTATTTT
CASSQEALEGTDTQYF
>few|TRBV18|11|TRBJ2-7|NA
TGTGCCAGCTCACCCAGAGACGAGCAGTACTTC
CASSPRDEQYF
>NA|TRBV10-3|17|TRBJ2-3|NA
TGTGCCATCAGTCCTTCTCGGATTAATCTCAGCACAGATACGCAGTATTTT
CAISPSRINLSTDTQYF
>few|TRBV29-1|14|TRBJ2-7|TRBD1
TGCAGCGTTGAAGGTTGGACAGGGGGCGGGGAGCAGTACTTC
CSVEGWTGGGEQYF
>few|TRBV9|14|TRBJ2-7|NA
TGTGCCAGCAGCGTAGACGGCAGCTCCTACGAGCAGTACTTC
CASSVDGSSYEQYF
>few|TRBV5-1|15|TRBJ2-7|NA
TGCGCCAGCAGCTTACAGGGAGGGGGATCCTACGAGCAGTACTTC
CASSLQGGGSYEQYF
>NA|TRBV7-3|16|TRBJ2-5|TRBD2
TGTGCCAGCAGCCATGCCGGGACTAACGGAAGGGAGACCCAGTACTTC
CASSHAGTNGRETQYF
>NA|TRBV5-6|16|TRBJ2-1|TRBD2
TGTGCCAGCAGCTTGGTCTCTAGCGGGAGGAGGGATGAGCAGTTCTTC
CASSLVSSGRRDEQFF
>NA|TRBV19|15|TRBJ1-1|NA
TGTGCCAGTAGTCTCTCCGGGCCACTGAACACTGAAGCTTTCTTT
CASSLSGPLNTEAFF
>NA|TRBV18|12|TRBJ2-3|NA
TGTGCCAGCTTACAACTCGGAGATACGCAGTATTTT
CASLQLGDTQYF